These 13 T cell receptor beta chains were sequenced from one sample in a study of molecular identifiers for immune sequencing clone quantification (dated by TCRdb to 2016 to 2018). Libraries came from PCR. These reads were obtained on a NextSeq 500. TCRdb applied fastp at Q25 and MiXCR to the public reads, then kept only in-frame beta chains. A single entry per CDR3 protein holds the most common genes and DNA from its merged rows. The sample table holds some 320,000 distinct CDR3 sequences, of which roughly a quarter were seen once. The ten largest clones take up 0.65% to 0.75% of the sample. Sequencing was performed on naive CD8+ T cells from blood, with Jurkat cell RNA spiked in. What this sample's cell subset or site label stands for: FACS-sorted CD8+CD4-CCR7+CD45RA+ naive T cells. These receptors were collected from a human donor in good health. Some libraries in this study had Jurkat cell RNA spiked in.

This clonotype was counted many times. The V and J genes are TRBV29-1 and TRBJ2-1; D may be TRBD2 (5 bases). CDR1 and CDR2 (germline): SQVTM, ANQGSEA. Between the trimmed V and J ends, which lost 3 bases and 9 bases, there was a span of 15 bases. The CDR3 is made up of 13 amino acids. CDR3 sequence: CSVDEGSKGEQFF. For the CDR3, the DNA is TGCAGCGTTGACGAAGGGAGTAAGGGTGAGCAGTTCTTC.

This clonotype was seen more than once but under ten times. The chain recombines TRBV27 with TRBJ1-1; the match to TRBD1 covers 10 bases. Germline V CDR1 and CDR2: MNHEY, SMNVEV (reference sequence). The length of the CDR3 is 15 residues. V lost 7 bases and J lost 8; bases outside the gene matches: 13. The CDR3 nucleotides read TGTGCCAGCAACCCATTAGGGACAGGGGCGTCCGAAGCTTTCTTT. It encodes CASNPLGTGASEAFF.

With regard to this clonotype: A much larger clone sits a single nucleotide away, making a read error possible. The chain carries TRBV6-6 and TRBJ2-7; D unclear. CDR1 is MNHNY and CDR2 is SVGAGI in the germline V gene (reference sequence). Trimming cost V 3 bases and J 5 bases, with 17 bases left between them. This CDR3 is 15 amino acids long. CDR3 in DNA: TGTGCCAGCAGTTATCCCGGTCTTGTAGGCCACGAGCAGTACTTC. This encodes CASSYPGLVGHEQYF.

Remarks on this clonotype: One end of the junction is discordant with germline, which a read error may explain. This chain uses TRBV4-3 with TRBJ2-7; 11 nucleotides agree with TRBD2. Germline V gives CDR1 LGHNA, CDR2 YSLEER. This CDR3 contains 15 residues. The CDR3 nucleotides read TGCGCCATCAGCCACGGGACTAGCGGACCCTACGAGCAGTACTTC. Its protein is CAISHGTSGPYEQYF.

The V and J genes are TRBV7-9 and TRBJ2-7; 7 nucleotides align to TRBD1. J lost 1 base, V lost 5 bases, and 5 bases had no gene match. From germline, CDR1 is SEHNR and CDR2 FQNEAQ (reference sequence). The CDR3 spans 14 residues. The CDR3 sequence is CASSADRTSYEQYF. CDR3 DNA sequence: TGTGCCAGCAGCGCGGACAGGACTTCCTACGAGCAGTACTTC.

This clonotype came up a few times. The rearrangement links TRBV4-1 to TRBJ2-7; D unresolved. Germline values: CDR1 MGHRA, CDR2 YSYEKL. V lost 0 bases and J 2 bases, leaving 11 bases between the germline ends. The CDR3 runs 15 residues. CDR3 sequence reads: CASSQEAGVTYEQYF. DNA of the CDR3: TGCGCCAGCAGCCAAGAGGCAGGAGTAACCTACGAGCAGTACTTC.

The CDR3 nucleotides are TGTGCCAGCAGCGTCGGGGAGACGGAGACCCAGTACTTC. It is translated as CASSVGETETQYF. This chain connects TRBV12-3 or TRBV12-4 to TRBJ2-5, with D possibly matching TRBD2 (5 bases). Trimming removed 6 bases from V and 5 bases from J, with 13 bases in between. This CDR3 spans 13 amino acids.

The CDR3 bases are TGCGCCAGCAGCCCATGGCCGACAGGAGACAATGAGCAGTTCTTC. Amino acids: CASSPWPTGDNEQFF. The chain recombines TRBV4-3 with TRBJ2-1; the D gene is possibly TRBD1 (6 bases). Germline V CDR1 and CDR2: LGHNA, YSLEER. This CDR3 region has 15 residues. The germline V and J ends were trimmed by 4 bases and 5 bases, with 15 bases remaining between them.

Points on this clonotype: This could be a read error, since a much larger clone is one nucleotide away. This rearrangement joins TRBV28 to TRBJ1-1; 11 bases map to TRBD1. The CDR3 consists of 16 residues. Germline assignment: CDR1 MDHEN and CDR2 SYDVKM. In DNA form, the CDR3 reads TGTGCCAGCAGTTTAGGACAGGGGGCGTTAAACACTGAAACTTTCTTT. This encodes CASSLGQGALNTETFF.

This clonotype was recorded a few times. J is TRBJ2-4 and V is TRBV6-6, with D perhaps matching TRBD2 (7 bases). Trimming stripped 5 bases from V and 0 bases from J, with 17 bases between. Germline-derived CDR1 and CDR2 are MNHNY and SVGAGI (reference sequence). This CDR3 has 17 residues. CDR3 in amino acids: CASSHWEGQLAKNIQYF. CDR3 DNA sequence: TGTGCCAGCAGTCATTGGGAGGGACAATTAGCCAAAAACATTCAGTACTTC.

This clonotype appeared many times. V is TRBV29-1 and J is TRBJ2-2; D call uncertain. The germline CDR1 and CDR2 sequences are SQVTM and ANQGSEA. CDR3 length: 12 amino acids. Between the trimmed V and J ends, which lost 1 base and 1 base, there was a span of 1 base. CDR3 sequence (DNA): TGCAGCGTTGAAGGGAACACCGGGGAGCTGTTTTTT. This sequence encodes CSVEGNTGELFF.

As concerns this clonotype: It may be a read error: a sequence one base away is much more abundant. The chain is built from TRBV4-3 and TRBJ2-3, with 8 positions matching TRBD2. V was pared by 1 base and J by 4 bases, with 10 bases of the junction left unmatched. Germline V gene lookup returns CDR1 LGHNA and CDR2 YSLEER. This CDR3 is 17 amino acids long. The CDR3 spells CASSQARGSGVADTQYF. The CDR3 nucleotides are TGCGCCAGCAGCCAAGCTCGGGGTAGCGGGGTGGCAGATACGCAGTATTTT.

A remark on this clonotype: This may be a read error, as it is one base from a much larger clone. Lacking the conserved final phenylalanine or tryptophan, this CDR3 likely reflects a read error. The CDR3 DNA sequence: TGTGCCAGCAGCCCGCCTCTTTGGGGTTTGATATCAGATACGCAGTATCTT. Protein product: CASSPPLWGLISDTQYL. The chain employs TRBV7-9 and TRBJ2-3; D is ambiguous. V gave up 5 bases and J gave up 4 bases, with 22 bases separating them. Germline V gene sequence: CDR1 SEHNR, CDR2 FQNEAQ (reference sequence). This CDR3 has 17 amino acids.